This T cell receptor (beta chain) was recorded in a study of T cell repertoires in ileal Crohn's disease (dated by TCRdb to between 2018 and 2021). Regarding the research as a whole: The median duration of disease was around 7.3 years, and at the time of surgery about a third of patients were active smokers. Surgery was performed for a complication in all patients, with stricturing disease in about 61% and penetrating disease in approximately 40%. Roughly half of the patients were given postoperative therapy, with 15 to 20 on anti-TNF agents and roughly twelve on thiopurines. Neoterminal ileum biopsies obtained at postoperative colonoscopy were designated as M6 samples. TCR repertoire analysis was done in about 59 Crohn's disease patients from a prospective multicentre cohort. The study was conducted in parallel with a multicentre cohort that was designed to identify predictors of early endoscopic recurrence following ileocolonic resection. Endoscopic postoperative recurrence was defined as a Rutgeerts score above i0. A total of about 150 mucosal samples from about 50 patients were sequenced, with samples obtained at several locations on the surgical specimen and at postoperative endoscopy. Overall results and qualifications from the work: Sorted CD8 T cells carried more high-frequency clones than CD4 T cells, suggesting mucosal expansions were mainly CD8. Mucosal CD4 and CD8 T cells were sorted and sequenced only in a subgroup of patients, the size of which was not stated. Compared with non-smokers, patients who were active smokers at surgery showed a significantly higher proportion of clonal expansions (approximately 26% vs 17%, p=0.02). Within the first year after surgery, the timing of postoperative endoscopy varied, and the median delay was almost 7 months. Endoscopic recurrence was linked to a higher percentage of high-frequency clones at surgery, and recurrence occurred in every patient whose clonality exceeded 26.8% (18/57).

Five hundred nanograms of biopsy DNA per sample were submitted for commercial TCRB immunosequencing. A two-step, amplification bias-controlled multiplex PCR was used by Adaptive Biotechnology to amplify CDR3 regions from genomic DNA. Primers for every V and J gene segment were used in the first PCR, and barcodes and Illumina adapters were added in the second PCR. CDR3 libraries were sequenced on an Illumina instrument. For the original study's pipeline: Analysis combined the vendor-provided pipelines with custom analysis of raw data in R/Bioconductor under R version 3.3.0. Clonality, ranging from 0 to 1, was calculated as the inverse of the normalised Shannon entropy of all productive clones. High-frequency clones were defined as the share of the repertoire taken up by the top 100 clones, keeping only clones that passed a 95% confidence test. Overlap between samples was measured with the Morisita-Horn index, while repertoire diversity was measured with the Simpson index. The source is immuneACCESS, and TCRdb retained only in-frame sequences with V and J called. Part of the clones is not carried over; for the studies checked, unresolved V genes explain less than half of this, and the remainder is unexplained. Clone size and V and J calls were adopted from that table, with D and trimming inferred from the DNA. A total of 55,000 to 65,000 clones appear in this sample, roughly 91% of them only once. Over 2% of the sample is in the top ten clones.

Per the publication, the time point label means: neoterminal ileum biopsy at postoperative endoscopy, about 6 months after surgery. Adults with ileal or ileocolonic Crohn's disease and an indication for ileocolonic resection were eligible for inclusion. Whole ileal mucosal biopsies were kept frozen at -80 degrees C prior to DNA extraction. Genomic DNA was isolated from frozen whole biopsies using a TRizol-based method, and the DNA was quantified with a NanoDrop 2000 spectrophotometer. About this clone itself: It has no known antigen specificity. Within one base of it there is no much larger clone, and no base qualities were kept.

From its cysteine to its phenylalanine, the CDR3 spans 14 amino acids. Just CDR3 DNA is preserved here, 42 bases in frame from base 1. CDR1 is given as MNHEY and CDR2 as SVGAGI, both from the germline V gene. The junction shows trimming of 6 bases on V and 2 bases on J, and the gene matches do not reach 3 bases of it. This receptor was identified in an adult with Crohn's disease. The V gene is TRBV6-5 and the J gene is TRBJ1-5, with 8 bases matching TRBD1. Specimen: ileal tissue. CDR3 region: CASRSQGGNQPQHF. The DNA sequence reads TGTGCCAGCAGGTCACAGGGGGGCAATCAGCCCCAGCATTTT.